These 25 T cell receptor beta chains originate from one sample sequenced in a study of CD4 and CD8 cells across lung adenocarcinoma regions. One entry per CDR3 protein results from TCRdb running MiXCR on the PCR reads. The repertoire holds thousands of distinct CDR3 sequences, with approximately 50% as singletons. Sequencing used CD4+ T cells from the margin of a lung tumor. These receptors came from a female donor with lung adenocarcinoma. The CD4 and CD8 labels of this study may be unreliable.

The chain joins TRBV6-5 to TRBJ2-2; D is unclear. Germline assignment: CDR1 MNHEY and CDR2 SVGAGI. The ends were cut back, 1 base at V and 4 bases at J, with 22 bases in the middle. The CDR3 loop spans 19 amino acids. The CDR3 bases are TGTGCCAGCAGTTACTTCGCGTCGGCGTCCGGCCCACCCACCGGGGAGCTGTTTTTT. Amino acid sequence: CASSYFASASGPPTGELFF.

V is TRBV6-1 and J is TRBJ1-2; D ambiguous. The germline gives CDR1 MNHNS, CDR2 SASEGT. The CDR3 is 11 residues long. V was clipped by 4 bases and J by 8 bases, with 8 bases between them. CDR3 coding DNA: TGTGCCAGCAGTGGAAAGGAGGGCTACACCTTC. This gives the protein CASSGKEGYTF.

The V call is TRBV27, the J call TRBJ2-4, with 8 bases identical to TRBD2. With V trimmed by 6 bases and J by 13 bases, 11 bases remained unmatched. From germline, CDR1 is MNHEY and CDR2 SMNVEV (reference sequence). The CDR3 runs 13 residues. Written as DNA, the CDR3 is TGTGCCAGCAGCCTTAGCGGGAAAGACACCCAGTACTTC. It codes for CASSLSGKDTQYF.

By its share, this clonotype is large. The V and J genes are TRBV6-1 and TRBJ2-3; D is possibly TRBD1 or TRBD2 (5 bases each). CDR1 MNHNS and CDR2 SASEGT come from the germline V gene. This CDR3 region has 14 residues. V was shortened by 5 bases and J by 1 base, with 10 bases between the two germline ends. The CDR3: CASSPLGGTDTQYF. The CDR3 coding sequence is TGTGCCAGCAGTCCCCTGGGGGGCACAGATACGCAGTATTTT.

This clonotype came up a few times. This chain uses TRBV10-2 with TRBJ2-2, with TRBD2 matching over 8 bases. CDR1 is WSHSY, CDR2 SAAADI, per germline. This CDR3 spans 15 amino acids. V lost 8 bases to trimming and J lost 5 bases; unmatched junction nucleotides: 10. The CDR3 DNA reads TGCGCCAGCTCCCCACAGGTAGCGGGGACCGGGGAGCTGTTTTTT. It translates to CASSPQVAGTGELFF.

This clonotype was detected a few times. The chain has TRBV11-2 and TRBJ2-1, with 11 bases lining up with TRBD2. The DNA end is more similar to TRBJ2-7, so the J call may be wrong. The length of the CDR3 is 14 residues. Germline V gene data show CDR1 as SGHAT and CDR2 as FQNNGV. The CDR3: CASSLSSGRYEQYF. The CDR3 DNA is TGTGCCAGCAGCTTGTCTAGCGGGAGGTACGAGCAGTACTTC.

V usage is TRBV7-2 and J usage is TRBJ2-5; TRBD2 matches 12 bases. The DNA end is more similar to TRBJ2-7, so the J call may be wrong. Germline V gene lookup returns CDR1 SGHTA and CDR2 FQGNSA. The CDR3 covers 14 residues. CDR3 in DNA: TGTGCCAGCAGCCGGACTAGCGGGATAAACGAGCAGTACTTC. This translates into CASSRTSGINEQYF.

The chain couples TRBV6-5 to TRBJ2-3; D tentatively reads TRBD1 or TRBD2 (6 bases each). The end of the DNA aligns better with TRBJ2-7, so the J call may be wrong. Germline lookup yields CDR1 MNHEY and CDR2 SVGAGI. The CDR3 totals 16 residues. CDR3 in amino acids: CASSSRRGEDSYEQYF. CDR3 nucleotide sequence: TGTGCCAGCAGTTCCCGTAGGGGGGAGGACTCCTACGAGCAGTACTTC.

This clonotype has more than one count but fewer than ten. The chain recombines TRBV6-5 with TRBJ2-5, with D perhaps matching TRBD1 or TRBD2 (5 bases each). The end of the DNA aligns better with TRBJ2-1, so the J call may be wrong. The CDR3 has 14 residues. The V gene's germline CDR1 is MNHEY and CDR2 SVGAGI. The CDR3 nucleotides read TGTGCCAGCAGTTATTTGGGGGACGGCTACGAGCAGTTCTTC. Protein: CASSYLGDGYEQFF.

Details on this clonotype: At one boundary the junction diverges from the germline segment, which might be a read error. The CDR3 region has the DNA TGTGCCAGCAGCTTAGTCGTCGGGAGCACAGATATGCAGTACTTT. This sequence encodes CASSLVVGSTDMQYF. V gene TRBV7-2 combines with J gene TRBJ2-4; tentative D call: TRBD2 (6 bases). The germline gives CDR1 SGHTA, CDR2 FQGNSA. This CDR3 comprises 15 residues.

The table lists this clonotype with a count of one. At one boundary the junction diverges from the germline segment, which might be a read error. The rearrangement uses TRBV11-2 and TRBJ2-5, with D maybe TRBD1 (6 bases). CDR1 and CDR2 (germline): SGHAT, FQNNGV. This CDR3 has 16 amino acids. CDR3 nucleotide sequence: TGTGCCAGCAGGGGACCAGGGGACCGTGACCAAGAGACCCAGTACTTT. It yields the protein CASRGPGDRDQETQYF.

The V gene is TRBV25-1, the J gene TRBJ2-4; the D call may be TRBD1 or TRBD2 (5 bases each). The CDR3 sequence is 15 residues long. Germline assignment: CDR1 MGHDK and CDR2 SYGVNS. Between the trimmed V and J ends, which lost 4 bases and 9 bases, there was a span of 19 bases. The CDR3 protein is CASSVRDLRGAIQYF. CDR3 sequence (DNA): TGTGCCAGCAGTGTCCGGGACCTCCGAGGGGCCATTCAGTACTTC.

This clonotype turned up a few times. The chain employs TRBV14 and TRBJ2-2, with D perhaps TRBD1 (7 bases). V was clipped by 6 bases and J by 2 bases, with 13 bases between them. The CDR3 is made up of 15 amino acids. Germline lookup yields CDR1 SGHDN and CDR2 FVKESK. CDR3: CASSRQGGNTGELFF. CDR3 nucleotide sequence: TGTGCCAGCAGTCGACAGGGAGGCAACACCGGGGAGCTGTTTTTT.

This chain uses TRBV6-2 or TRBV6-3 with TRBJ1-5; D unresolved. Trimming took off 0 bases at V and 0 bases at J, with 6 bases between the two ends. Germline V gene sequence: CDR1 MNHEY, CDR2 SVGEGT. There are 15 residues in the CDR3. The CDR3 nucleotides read TGTGCCAGCAGTTACTCACCCGATAGCAATCAGCCCCAGCATTTT. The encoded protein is CASSYSPDSNQPQHF.

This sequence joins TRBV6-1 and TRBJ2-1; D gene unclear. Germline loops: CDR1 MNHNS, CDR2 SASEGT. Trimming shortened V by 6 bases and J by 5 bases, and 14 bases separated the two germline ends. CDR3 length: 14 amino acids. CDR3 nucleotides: TGTGCCAGCAGAGGGCGGCTAACCGACAATGAGCAGTTCTTC. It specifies CASRGRLTDNEQFF.

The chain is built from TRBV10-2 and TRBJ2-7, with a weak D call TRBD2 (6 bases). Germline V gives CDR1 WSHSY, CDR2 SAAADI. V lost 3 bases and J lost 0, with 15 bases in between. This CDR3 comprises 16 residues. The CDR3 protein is CASSDPAGSNSYEQYF. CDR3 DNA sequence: TGCGCCAGCAGTGACCCGGCGGGGTCTAACTCCTACGAGCAGTACTTC.

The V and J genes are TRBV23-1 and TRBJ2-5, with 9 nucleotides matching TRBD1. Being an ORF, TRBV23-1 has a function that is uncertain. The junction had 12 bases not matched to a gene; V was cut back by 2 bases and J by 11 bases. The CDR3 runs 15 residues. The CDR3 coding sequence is TGCGCCAGCAGTCAACCCCCGGGACAGGGCGGAGTGCAGTACTTC. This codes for CASSQPPGQGGVQYF.

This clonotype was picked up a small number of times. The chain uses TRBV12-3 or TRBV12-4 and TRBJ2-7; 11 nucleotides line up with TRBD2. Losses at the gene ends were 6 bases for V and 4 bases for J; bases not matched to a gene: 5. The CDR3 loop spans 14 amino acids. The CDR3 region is CASSTGLAVYEQYF. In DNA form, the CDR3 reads TGTGCCAGCAGCACGGGACTAGCGGTGTACGAGCAGTACTTC.

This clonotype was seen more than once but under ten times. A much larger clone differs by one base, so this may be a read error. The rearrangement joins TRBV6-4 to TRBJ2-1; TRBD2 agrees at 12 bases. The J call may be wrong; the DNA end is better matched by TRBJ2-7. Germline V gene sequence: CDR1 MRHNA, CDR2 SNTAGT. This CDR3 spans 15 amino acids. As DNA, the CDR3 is TGTGCCAGCACCCCGACTAGCGGGAGTATGGATGAGCAGTACTTC. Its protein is CASTPTSGSMDEQYF.

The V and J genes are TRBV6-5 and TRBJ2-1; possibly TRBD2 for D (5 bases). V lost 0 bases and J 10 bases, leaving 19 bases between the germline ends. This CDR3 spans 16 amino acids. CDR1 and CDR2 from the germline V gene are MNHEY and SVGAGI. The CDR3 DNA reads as TGTGCCAGCAGTTACTCGATGGGAGCTGGCTCCTACGAGCAGTTCTTC. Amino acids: CASSYSMGAGSYEQFF.

The CDR3 sequence: CASSLAPGQGGYEQYF. CDR3 bases: TGTGCCAGCAGTTTAGCACCGGGACAGGGGGGCTACGAGCAGTACTTC. This sequence joins TRBV27 and TRBJ2-1; TRBD1 agrees at 11 bases. Judging by the DNA end, TRBJ2-7 fits better; the J call may be wrong. Germline V gene data show CDR1 as MNHEY and CDR2 as SMNVEV (reference sequence). The CDR3 is 16 residues long.

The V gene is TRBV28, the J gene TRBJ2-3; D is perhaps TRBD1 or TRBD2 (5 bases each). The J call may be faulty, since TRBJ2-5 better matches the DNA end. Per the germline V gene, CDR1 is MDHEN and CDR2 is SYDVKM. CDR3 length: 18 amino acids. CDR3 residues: CASSSPGISGPFHYTQYF. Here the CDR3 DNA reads TGTGCCAGCAGTTCTCCCGGTATCTCGGGGCCCTTCCACTATACCCAGTACTTC.

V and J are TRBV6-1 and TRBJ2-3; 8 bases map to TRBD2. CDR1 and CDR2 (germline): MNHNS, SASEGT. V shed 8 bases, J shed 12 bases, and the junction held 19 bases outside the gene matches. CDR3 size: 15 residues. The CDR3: CASGPVAGGKNIQYF. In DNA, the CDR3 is TGTGCCAGCGGTCCGGTGGCGGGAGGCAAAAACATTCAGTATTTT.

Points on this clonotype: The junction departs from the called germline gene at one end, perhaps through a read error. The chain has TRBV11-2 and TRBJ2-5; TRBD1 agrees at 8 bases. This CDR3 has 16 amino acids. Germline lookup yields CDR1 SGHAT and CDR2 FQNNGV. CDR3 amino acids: CASGGPGGRDQDTQYF. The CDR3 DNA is TGTGCCAGCGGGGGACCAGGGGGCCGTGACCAAGATACCCAGTACTTC.

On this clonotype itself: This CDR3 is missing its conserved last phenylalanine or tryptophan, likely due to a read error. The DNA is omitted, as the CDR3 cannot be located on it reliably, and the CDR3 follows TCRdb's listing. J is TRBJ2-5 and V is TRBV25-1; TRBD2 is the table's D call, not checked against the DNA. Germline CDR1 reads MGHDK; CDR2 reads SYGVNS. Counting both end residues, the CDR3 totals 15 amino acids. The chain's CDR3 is CASRESTRGQETRFL.